This is a list of T cell receptor beta chains from one sample in a study of Ad26.COV2.S vaccination and SARS-CoV-2 variants. Generated by immunoSEQ multiplex PCR, the TCRdb table keeps only in-frame clones and is missing some. The table has just under 250,000 clones, 88% seen once. The material was peripheral blood, obtained in a trial of Ad26.COV2.S vaccine versus placebo. The receptors originated from a person between 18 and 60 years old who received the Ad26.COV2.S COVID-19 vaccine or a placebo. Each CDR3 is given with its conserved first and last residue. The order of the fields is J gene, D gene, V gene, CDR3 length, clone size, CDR3 DNA, CDR3 protein. D genes are given only for firm matches. Clone size is shown for a subset of rows, as once, few, many or a class of expanded clone.

>TRBJ2-2|-|TRBV28|12|-
TGTGCCAGCAGTTTAGCCGGCGGGGAGCTGTTTTTT
CASSLAGGELFF
>TRBJ1-5|TRBD1|TRBV7-8|15|once
TGTGCCAGCAGCGCCGGGGACAGTAGCAATCAGCCCCAGCATTTT
CASSAGDSSNQPQHF
>TRBJ2-5|TRBD2|TRBV7-2|12|-
TGTGCCAGCAGGCTAGCGGGGGGGACCCAGTACTTC
CASRLAGGTQYF
>TRBJ1-2|-|TRBV7-3|16|-
TGTGCCAGCAGCTTAACGTCGTCCGGGATCGACTATGGCTACACCTTC
CASSLTSSGIDYGYTF
>TRBJ2-7|TRBD1|TRBV30|14|-
TGTGCCTGGTGGACCGGGACAGGGGACCACGAGCAGTACTTC
CAWWTGTGDHEQYF
>TRBJ1-2|-|TRBV11-2|13|-
TGTGCCAGCAGCTCAGGGTCTAACTATGGCTACACCTTC
CASSSGSNYGYTF
>TRBJ2-2|-|TRBV7-9|16|-
TGTGCCAGCATCACAGACCGTACAGCGAACACCGGGGAGCTGTTTTTT
CASITDRTANTGELFF
>TRBJ2-3|TRBD2|TRBV4-1|17|-
TGCGCCAGCAGCCAAGATGGAGCGGGAGGGCTACTTGATACGCAGTATTTT
CASSQDGAGGLLDTQYF
>TRBJ2-7|-|TRBV9|15|-
TGTGCCAGCAGTCGTTCTAGCGTAACCTCCTACGAGCAGTACTTC
CASSRSSVTSYEQYF
>TRBJ1-2|-|TRBV7-8|13|-
TGTGCCAGCAGCCGCGACTGGTCTAATGGCTACACCTTC
CASSRDWSNGYTF
>TRBJ1-5|TRBD1|TRBV10-2|17|-
TGCGCCAGCAGTGAGAACAGGGGGGCCCAGGGCAATCAGCCCCAGCATTTT
CASSENRGAQGNQPQHF
>TRBJ2-1|-|TRBV7-3|12|-
TGTGCCAGCAGCCGTAGCGGCAATGAGCAGTTCTTC
CASSRSGNEQFF
>TRBJ2-2|TRBD1|TRBV5-1|17|once
TGCGCCAGCAGCCTCGGGACAGGGAACTCTTTAACCGGGGAGCTGTTTTTT
CASSLGTGNSLTGELFF
>TRBJ1-5|TRBD1|TRBV6-6|16|-
TGTGCCAGCAGTTACTCGAACAGGGGGAGCAATCAGCCCCAGCATTTT
CASSYSNRGSNQPQHF
>TRBJ2-4|-|TRBV7-9|15|-
TGTGCCAGCAGCTTAGTTCTCGGGGCCAAAAACATTCAGTACTTC
CASSLVLGAKNIQYF
>TRBJ2-2|TRBD2|TRBV19|15|-
TGTGCCAGTAGTGGGAGTAGCGGGGGGAACGGGGAGCTGTTTTTT
CASSGSSGGNGELFF
>TRBJ1-1|-|TRBV7-2|16|-
TGTGCCAGCAGCTTAGTCGGCGGCAGGCAAGGCGCTGAAGCTTTCTTT
CASSLVGGRQGAEAFF
>TRBJ1-4|-|TRBV5-5|14|-
TGTGCCAGCACCACGACGGCAACTAATGAAAAACTGTTTTTT
CASTTTATNEKLFF
>TRBJ1-1|TRBD1|TRBV19|16|-
TGTGCCAGTAGTCCGGGTAGGGACAGAGTGAACACTGAAGCTTTCTTT
CASSPGRDRVNTEAFF
>TRBJ2-1|TRBD2|TRBV10-3|16|-
TGTGCCATCAGTGGTTCCGGGACTAGCGGGAGATATGAGCAGTTCTTC
CAISGSGTSGRYEQFF
>TRBJ2-7|-|TRBV6-2/TRBV6-3|14|-
TGTGCCAGCAGCTCGGCAGGGTACTCCTACGAGCAGTACTTC
CASSSAGYSYEQYF
>TRBJ1-6|-|TRBV19|15|-
TGTGCCAGTAGTTCCAGTCCCAGGGGTGGATCACCCCTCCACTTT
CASSSSPRGGSPLHF
>TRBJ2-7|TRBD2|TRBV6-5|16|-
TGTGCCAGCAGTTACGGGGGGGTGAGGGGTCCCAACGAGCAGTACTTC
CASSYGGVRGPNEQYF
>TRBJ1-2|-|TRBV7-2|16|once
TGTGCCAGCAGCTTAGCGGGACAAGGTCCTAACTATGGCTACACCTTC
CASSLAGQGPNYGYTF
>TRBJ1-5|-|TRBV4-3|13|-
TGCGCCAGCAGCCGGGAATCGGGGCAGCCCCAGCATTTT
CASSRESGQPQHF
>TRBJ2-5|TRBD1|TRBV19|13|-
TGTGCCAGCCGTGGACAGGGCCAAGAGACCCAGTACTTC
CASRGQGQETQYF
>TRBJ1-5|TRBD1|TRBV6-2/TRBV6-3|18|-
TGTGCCAGCAGTGCTGGGACAGGGGGCAGTTTGAACAATCAGCCCCAGCATTTT
CASSAGTGGSLNNQPQHF
>TRBJ1-5|-|TRBV2|13|-
TGTGCCAGCAGTGAGGAACAGGCACACCCCCAGCATTTT
CASSEEQAHPQHF
>TRBJ2-2|TRBD2|TRBV19|17|-
TGTGCCAGTAGTATAACGTCTAGCGGGAGTCAAACCGGGGAGCTGTTTTTT
CASSITSSGSQTGELFF
>TRBJ2-5|-|TRBV10-2|11|-
TGCGCCAGCGGGAGAGAAGAGACCCAGTACTTC
CASGREETQYF
>TRBJ2-3|-|TRBV29-1|12|-
TGCAGCGTTTCCCCAAGCACAGATACGCAGTATTTT
CSVSPSTDTQYF
>TRBJ2-7|TRBD2|TRBV7-2|19|-
TGTGCCAGCAGCTTAGTTTCTACTAGCGGGAGGGCCCAGTCCTACGAGCAGTACTTC
CASSLVSTSGRAQSYEQYF
>TRBJ2-7|TRBD2|TRBV6-5|15|once
TGTGCCAGCAGTTACGAGCGGGGGAGCTCCTACGAGCAGTACTTC
CASSYERGSSYEQYF
>TRBJ1-2|-|TRBV11-3|14|-
TGTGCCAGCAGCTTCGGAGGGACCTCCTATGGCTACACCTTC
CASSFGGTSYGYTF
>TRBJ1-4|-|TRBV9|15|-
TGTGCCAGCAGCGAGGGTGACCTAATGAGTGAAAAACTGTTTTTT
CASSEGDLMSEKLFF
>TRBJ2-4|-|TRBV6-2/TRBV6-3|15|-
TGTGCCAGCAGTTACCTGGGACGTGGCAAAAACATTCAGTACTTC
CASSYLGRGKNIQYF
>TRBJ2-7|-|TRBV19|12|-
TGTGCCAGTAGTATAATTGGGGGCGAGCAGTACTTC
CASSIIGGEQYF
>TRBJ1-6|TRBD1|TRBV10-1|13|-
TGCGCCAGCAGTGTGGGGACAGGGAGCACCCTCCACTTT
CASSVGTGSTLHF
>TRBJ1-6|TRBD1|TRBV28|15|-
TGTGCCAGCAGCGGACAGGGCCTCTATAATTCACCCCTCCACTTT
CASSGQGLYNSPLHF
>TRBJ2-7|-|TRBV19|13|-
TGTGCCAGTAGTGTGGAGGGAACAGGGGAGCAGTACTTC
CASSVEGTGEQYF
>TRBJ1-2|TRBD1|TRBV5-4|14|-
TGTGCCAGCAGCATTAAAGGACAGGGGTACGGCTACACCTTC
CASSIKGQGYGYTF
>TRBJ2-7|TRBD1|TRBV24-1|15|-
TGTGCCACCAGTAACAGGGGAATGAGGTCCTACGAGCAGTACTTC
CATSNRGMRSYEQYF
>TRBJ1-4|TRBD1|TRBV6-2/TRBV6-3|13|-
TGTGCCAGCAGTAAGACGACAGGGGAAAAACTGTTTTTT
CASSKTTGEKLFF
>TRBJ1-2|TRBD1|TRBV10-3|15|-
TGTGCCATCAGTCCCAGGACAGGGGAGGCTTCTGGCTACACCTTC
CAISPRTGEASGYTF
>TRBJ2-7|-|TRBV4-3|15|-
TGCGCCAGCAGCCAAGATCGGGACGGGACCTACGAGCAGTACTTC
CASSQDRDGTYEQYF
>TRBJ2-5|-|TRBV5-6|14|-
TGTGCCAGCAGCTTGAGAGGGCCCGGGGAGACCCAGTACTTC
CASSLRGPGETQYF